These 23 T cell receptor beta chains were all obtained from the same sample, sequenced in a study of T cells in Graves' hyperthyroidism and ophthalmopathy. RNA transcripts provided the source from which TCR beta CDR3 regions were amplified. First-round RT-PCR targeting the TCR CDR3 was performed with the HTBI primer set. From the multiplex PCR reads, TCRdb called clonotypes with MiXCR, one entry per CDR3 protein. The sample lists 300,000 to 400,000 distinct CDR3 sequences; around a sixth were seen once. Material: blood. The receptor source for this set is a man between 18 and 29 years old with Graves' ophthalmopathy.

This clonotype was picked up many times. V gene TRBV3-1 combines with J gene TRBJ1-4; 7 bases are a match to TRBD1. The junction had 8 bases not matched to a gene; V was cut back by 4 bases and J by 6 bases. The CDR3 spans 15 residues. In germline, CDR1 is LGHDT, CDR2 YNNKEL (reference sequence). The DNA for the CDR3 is TGTGCCAGCAGCCCCGAGCAGGGGGGGTATGAAAAACTGTTTTTT. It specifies CASSPEQGGYEKLFF. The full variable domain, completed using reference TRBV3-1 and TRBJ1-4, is DTAVSQTPKYLVTQMGNDKSIKCEQNLGHDTMYWYKQDSKKFLKIMFSYNNKELIINETVPNRFSPKSPDKAHLNLHINSLELGDSAVYFCASSPEQGGYEKLFFGSGTQLSVL.

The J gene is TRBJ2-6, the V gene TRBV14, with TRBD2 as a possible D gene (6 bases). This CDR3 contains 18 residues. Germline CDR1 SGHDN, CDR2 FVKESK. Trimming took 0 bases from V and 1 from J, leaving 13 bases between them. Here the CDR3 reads CASSQEGAGLSGANVLTF. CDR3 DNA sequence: TGTGCCAGCAGCCAAGAAGGGGCCGGACTATCTGGGGCCAACGTCCTGACTTTC.

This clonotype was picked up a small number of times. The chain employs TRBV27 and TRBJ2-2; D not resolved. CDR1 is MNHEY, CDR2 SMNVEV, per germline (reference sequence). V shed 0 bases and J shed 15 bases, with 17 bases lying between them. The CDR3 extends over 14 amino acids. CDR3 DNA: TGTGCCAGCAGTTTATCGTTTGAACAACGGGCGATGTTTTTT. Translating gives CASSLSFEQRAMFF.

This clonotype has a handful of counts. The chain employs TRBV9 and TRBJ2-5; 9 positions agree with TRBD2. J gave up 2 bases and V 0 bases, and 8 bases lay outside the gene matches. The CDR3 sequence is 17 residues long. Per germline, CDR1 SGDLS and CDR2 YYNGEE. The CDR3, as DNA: TGTGCCAGCAGCGTAGTCGGGACTAGCTGGGAACAAGAGACCCAGTACTTC. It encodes CASSVVGTSWEQETQYF.

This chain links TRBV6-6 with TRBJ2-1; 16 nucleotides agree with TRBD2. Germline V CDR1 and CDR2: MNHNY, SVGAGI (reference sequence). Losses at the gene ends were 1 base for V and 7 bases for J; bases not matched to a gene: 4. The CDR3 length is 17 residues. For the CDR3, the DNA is TGTGCCAGCAGTTACTGGGGACTAGCGGGGGGGCAGAATGAGCAGTTCTTC. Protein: CASSYWGLAGGQNEQFF.

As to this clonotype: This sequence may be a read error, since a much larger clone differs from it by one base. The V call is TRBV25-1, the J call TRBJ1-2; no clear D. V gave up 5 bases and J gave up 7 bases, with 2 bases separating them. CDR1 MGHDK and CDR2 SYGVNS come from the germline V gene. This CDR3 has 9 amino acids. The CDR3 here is CASSLGYTF. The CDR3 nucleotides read TGTGCCAGCAGTCTTGGCTACACCTTC.

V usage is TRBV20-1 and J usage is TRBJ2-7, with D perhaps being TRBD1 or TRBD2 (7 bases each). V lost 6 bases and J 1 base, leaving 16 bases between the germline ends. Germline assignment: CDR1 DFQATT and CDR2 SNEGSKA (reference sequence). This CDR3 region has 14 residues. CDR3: CSALTGDYSYEQYF. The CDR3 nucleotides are TGCAGTGCCCTCACAGGGGACTATTCCTACGAGCAGTACTTC.

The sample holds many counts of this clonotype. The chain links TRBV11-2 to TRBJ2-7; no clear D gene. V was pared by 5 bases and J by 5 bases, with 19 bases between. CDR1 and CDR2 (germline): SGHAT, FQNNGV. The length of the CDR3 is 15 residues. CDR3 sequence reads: CASSQVDDRGHEQYF. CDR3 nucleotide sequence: TGTGCCAGCAGCCAGGTGGACGACCGCGGCCACGAGCAGTACTTC.

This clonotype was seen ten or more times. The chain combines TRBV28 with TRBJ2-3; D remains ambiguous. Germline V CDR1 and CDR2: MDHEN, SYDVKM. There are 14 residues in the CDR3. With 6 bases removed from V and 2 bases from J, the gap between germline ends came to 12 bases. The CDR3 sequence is CASSSPGPTDTQYF. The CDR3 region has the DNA TGTGCCAGCAGCTCCCCGGGTCCCACAGATACGCAGTATTTT.

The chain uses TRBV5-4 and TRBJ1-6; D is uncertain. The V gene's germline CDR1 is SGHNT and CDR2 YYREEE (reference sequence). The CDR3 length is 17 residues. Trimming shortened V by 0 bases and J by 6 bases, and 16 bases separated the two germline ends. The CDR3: CASSLDLGAGGNSPLHF. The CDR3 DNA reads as TGTGCCAGCAGCTTGGATCTCGGCGCGGGAGGTAATTCACCCCTCCACTTT.

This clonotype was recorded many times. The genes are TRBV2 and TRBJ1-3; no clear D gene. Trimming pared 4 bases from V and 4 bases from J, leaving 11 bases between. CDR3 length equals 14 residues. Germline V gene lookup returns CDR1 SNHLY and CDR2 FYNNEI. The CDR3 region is CASSGPTSGNTIYF. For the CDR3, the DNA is TGTGCCAGCAGTGGCCCGACATCAGGAAACACCATATATTTT.

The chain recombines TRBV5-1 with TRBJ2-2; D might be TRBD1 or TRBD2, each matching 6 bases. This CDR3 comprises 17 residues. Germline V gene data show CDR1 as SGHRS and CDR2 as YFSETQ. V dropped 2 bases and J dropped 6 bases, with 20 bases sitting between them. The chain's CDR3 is CASSFGGPTNLAGELFF. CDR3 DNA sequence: TGCGCCAGCAGCTTCGGGGGCCCCACAAACCTGGCCGGGGAGCTGTTTTTT.

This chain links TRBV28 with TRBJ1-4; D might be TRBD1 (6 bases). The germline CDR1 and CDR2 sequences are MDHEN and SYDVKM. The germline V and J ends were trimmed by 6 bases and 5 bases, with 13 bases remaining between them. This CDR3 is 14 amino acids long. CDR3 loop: CASRGAGTNEKLFF. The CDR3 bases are TGTGCCAGCAGGGGGGCAGGGACGAATGAAAAACTGTTTTTT. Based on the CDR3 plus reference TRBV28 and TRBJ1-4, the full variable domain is DVKVTQSSRYLVKRTGEKVFLECVQDMDHENMFWYRQDPGLGLRLIYFSYDVKMKEKGDIPEGYSVSREKKERFSLILESASTNQTSMYLCASRGAGTNEKLFFGSGTQLSVL.

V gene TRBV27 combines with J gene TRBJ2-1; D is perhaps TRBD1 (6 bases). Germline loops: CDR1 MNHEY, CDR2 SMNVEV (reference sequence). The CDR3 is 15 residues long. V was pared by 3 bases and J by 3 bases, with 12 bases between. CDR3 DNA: TGTGCCAGCAGTTTTTCAGGGGCCCACTACAATGAGCAGTTCTTC. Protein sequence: CASSFSGAHYNEQFF.

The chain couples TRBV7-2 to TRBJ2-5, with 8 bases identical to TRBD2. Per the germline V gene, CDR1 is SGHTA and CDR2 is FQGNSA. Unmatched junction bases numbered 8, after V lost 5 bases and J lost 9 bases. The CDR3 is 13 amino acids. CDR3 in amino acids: CASSQRGKAAQYF. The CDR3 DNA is TGTGCCAGCAGCCAGCGGGGGAAAGCGGCCCAGTACTTC.

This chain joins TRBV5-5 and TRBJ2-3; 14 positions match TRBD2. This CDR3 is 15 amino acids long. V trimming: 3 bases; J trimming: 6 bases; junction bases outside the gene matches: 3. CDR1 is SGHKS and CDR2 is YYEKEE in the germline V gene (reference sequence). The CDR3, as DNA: TGTGCCAGCAGCTGGACTAGCGGGGGGCGCGATACGCAGTATTTT. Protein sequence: CASSWTSGGRDTQYF.

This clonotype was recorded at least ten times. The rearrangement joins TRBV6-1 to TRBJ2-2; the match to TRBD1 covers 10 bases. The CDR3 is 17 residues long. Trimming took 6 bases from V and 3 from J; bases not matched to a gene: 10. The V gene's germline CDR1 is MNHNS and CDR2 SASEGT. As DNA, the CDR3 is TGTGCCAGCAGGTCGGGCCCGGGACAGGGGTACACCGGGGAGCTGTTTTTT. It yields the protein CASRSGPGQGYTGELFF.

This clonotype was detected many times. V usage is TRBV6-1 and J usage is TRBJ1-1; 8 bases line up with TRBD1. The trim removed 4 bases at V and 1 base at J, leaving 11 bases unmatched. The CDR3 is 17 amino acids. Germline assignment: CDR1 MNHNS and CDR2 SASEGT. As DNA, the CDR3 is TGTGCCAGCAGTGGGCAGGGGGCCCTCCATTCGAACACTGAAGCTTTCTTT. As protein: CASSGQGALHSNTEAFF.

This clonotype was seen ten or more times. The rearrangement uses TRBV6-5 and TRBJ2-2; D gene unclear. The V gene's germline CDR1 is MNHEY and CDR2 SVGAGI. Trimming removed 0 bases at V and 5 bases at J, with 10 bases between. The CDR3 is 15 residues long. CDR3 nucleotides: TGTGCCAGCAGTTACTCGTGGCAAACGACCGGGGAGCTGTTTTTT. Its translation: CASSYSWQTTGELFF.

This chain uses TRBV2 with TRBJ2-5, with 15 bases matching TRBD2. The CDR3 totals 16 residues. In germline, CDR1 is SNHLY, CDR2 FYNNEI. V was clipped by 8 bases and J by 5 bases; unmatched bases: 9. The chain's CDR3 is CASPSPGTSGGETQYF. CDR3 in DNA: TGTGCCAGCCCTTCCCCCGGGACTAGCGGGGGGGAGACCCAGTACTTC.

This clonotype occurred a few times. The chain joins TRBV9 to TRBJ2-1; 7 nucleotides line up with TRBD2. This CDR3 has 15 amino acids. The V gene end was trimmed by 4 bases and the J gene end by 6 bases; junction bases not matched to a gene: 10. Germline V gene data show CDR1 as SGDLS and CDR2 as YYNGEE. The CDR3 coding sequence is TGTGCCAGCAGCACTGGGGGGGGGACTCTCAATGAGCAGTTCTTC. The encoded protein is CASSTGGGTLNEQFF.

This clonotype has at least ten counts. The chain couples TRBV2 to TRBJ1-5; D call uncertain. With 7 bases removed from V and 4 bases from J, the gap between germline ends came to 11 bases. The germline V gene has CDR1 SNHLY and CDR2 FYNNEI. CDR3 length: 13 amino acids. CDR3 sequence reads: CASTPESNQPQHF. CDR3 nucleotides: TGTGCCAGCACGCCAGAGAGTAATCAGCCCCAGCATTTT.

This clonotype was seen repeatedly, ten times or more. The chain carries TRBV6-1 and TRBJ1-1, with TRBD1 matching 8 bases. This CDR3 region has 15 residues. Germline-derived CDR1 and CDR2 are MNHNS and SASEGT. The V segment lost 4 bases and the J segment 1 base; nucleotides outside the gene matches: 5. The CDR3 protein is CASSAPGQGNTEAFF. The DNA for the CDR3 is TGTGCCAGCAGTGCCCCAGGACAGGGGAACACTGAAGCTTTCTTT.